The 10 T cell receptor beta chains below come from one sample, sequenced in a study of PD-1 blockade in classical Hodgkin lymphoma. Relapse was seen in all patients after autologous stem cell transplantation, and brentuximab vedotin exposure was variable. Assay: immunoSEQ multiplex PCR; the TCRdb copy retains only in-frame clones and omits some. This table holds 95,000 to 100,000 clones, around 89% found once. The sequenced sample was peripheral blood mononuclear cells (PBMCs), obtained before the second cycle of nivolumab. Source of these receptors: a human donor with classical Hodgkin lymphoma.

The V gene is TRBV9, the J gene TRBJ2-2; D tentatively fits TRBD1 or TRBD2 (5 bases each). From germline, CDR1 is SGDLS and CDR2 YYNGEE. The V and J ends lost 7 bases and 6 bases respectively, with 10 bases between them. The CDR3 length is 12 residues. The CDR3 nucleotides are TGTGCCAGCGCAGGGAGTTCCGGGGAGCTGTTTTTT. It codes for CASAGSSGELFF.

V and J are TRBV2 and TRBJ1-5, with 8 bases that match TRBD1. Per germline, CDR1 SNHLY and CDR2 FYNNEI. V was clipped by 7 bases and J by 6 bases; unmatched bases: 11. The CDR3 is made up of 15 amino acids. The CDR3 DNA sequence: TGTGCCAGCACTTCCCAGGGGGCTGTGGGTCAGCCCCAGCATTTT. Translation gives CASTSQGAVGQPQHF.

The V call is TRBV5-6, the J call TRBJ2-7; 7 positions match TRBD1. V gave up 2 bases and J gave up 3 bases; unmatched junction bases: 11. The CDR3 runs to 16 residues. Looked up from germline, CDR1 is SGHDT and CDR2 is YYEEEE. CDR3 DNA sequence: TGTGCCAGCAGCTTCGACAGGGTAGTGTTCGGCTACGAGCAGTACTTC. Translation: CASSFDRVVFGYEQYF.

The genes are TRBV28 and TRBJ1-1; D remains unclear. The length of the CDR3 is 16 residues. CDR1 is MDHEN, CDR2 SYDVKM, per germline. The V and J ends lost 4 bases and 0 bases respectively, with 15 bases between them. This CDR3 reads CASSSSGGLLNTEAFF. The CDR3 DNA reads TGTGCCAGCAGTTCCTCGGGCGGCCTACTGAACACTGAAGCTTTCTTT.

The chain uses TRBV7-2 and TRBJ1-1, with a possible D match to TRBD1 (6 bases). V was trimmed by 3 bases and J by 0 bases, leaving 11 bases between them. CDR1 and CDR2 from the germline V gene are SGHTA and FQGNSA. This CDR3 is 15 amino acids long. CDR3 nucleotide sequence: TGTGCCAGCAGCTTTGGACAGAGGATGAACACTGAAGCTTTCTTT. It specifies CASSFGQRMNTEAFF.

The chain employs TRBV5-4 and TRBJ1-6, with 8 positions matching TRBD1. V lost 4 bases to trimming and J lost 7 bases; unmatched junction nucleotides: 7. In germline, CDR1 is SGHNT, CDR2 YYREEE (reference sequence). The CDR3 runs to 15 residues. CDR3 in DNA: TGTGCCAGCAGCCGGACAGGGACTAGGAATTCACCCCTCCACTTT. This encodes CASSRTGTRNSPLHF.

The rearrangement links TRBV5-6 to TRBJ2-1, with TRBD2 matching over 7 bases. J was trimmed by 2 bases and V by 0 bases; bases with no gene match: 8. Germline V CDR1 and CDR2: SGHDT, YYEEEE. The CDR3 covers 17 residues. The CDR3 DNA follows: TGTGCCAGCAGCTTGGTGGCTAGCGGAGAACCCTACAATGAGCAGTTCTTC. Its protein is CASSLVASGEPYNEQFF.

The chain combines TRBV7-6 with TRBJ1-1; D is possibly TRBD1 (6 bases). CDR1 is SGHVS and CDR2 is FNYEAQ in the germline V gene. Trimming shortened V by 0 bases and J by 6 bases, and 11 bases separated the two germline ends. CDR3 length equals 14 residues. The CDR3 region is CASSLAPTGPEAFF. Written as DNA, the CDR3 is TGTGCCAGCAGCTTAGCCCCTACAGGGCCTGAAGCTTTCTTT.

This chain links TRBV18 with TRBJ2-5; D remains ambiguous. The J call may be wrong; the DNA end is better matched by TRBJ2-7. CDR1 and CDR2 (germline): KGHSH, LQKENI. CDR3 length equals 14 residues. DNA of the CDR3: TGTGCCAGCTCACCACAAGAAGGATCCTACGAGCAGTACTTC. Translation: CASSPQEGSYEQYF.

V usage is TRBV7-9 and J usage is TRBJ2-1, with 11 bases lining up with TRBD2. V was pared by 5 bases and J by 0 bases, with 6 bases of the junction left unmatched. Per the germline V gene, CDR1 is SEHNR and CDR2 is FQNEAQ (reference sequence). This CDR3 comprises 17 residues. The CDR3 DNA follows: TGTGCCAGCAGCATACTACTAGCGGGAGACTCCTACAATGAGCAGTTCTTC. This sequence encodes CASSILLAGDSYNEQFF.